A selection of T cell receptor beta chains follows, all from one sample in a study of blood T cell repertoires in COVID-19. The data were produced by immunoSEQ multiplex PCR, yet TCRdb's version contains in-frame clones alone and is incomplete. The table lists about 280,000 clones, roughly 88% of them singletons. Sample: peripheral blood. These receptors were taken from a man younger than 35 with active or convalescent COVID-19. CDR3s include the opening cysteine and the closing phenylalanine or tryptophan. Clone size appears in some rows only: once, few, many, or a class for an expanded clone.

size,V,CDR3
.,TRBV9,CASSGRASGNGELFF
.,TRBV29-1,CSVPGQGGNGELFF
.,TRBV2,CASRAGLLNEQFF
.,TRBV9,CASSATEDEQFF
.,TRBV7-3,CASSLNGALGGGTEAFF
.,TRBV20-1,CSASSYQSYGYTF
.,TRBV14,CASSQALEETQYF
.,TRBV6-1,CASSVVGLGAYNEQFF
.,TRBV13,CASSLGRGKGAFF
.,TRBV19,CASKERGGETQYF
.,TRBV9,CASTLTGNTEAFF
.,TRBV6-5,CASSYAVVTEQFF
.,TRBV6-2/TRBV6-3,CASSYSSAFGEQYF
few,TRBV10-3,CAISDRDSPNEQFF
.,TRBV10-1,CASSDNRDTQYF
.,TRBV10-3,CAISTGTGPYEQYF
.,TRBV5-1,CASSRTLTGDFNSPLHF
.,TRBV9,CASSYLPSARGTDTQYF
once,TRBV27,CASSSTGTIYEQYF
.,TRBV19,CASSILWDRGQNTEAFF
.,TRBV7-6,CASSLSSRVAGGGTDTQYF
many,TRBV6-1,CASSEATGGPDTQYF
.,TRBV7-9,CASSLGARGQLSEAFF
few,TRBV5-4,CASSLNRDTRGEKLFF
.,TRBV10-2,CASAGDYNEQFF
few,TRBV5-6,CASSLGGYNEKLFF
.,TRBV6-5,CASSYETGGNSPLHF
.,TRBV2,CASGSDQGGTGELFF
.,TRBV9,CASSVGTGFNGYTF
.,TRBV5-1,CASSLEYNRARNTGELFF
.,TRBV7-2,CASSLSNSLYNEQFF
.,TRBV27,CASSPGQGIGEQYF
once,TRBV18,CASSPREQGTGNTIYF
.,TRBV5-6,CASSLLGQGINQPQHF
.,TRBV6-1,CASSEGQGEGQPQHF
once,TRBV12-3/TRBV12-4,CASSYQGVDGYTF
.,TRBV25-1,CASSWTGAGEQYF
.,TRBV7-2,CASSSTAPGQGQPQHF
.,TRBV6-1,CASSEQSNQPQHF
once,TRBV19,CASSMRGNEQFF
.,TRBV7-9,CASFGDSYSGANVLTF
.,TRBV4-1,CASSQSGQSTDTQYF
once,TRBV19,CASNHRRYTGELFF
.,TRBV9,CASSAGLASYEQYF
.,TRBV4-1,CASSPLGGPNEKLFF
.,TRBV3-1/TRBV3-2,CASSQHRDNNYGYTF
.,TRBV20-1,CSASFLRGQETQYF
.,TRBV7-9,CASSLVPGRYFYNEQFF
.,TRBV19,CASSLAGETQYF
.,TRBV1,CTSSQVGGGVEWDTQYF